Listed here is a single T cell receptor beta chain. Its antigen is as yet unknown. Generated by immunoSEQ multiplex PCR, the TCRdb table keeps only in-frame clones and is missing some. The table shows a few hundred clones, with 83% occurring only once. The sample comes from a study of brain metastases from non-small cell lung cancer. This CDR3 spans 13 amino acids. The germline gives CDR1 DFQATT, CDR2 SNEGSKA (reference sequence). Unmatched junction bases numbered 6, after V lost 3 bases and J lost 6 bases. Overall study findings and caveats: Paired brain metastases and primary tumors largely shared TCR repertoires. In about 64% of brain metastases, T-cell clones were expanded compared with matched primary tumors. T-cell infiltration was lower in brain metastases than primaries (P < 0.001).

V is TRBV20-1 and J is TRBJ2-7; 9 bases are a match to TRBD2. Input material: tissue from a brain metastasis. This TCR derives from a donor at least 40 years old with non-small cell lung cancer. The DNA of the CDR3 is TGCAGTGCTAGTAGTCTAGCGGGACGCGAGCAGTACTTC. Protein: CSASSLAGREQYF.